Included here is one T cell receptor (beta chain) sequence, with context. Its target is unknown. It was from roughly 20-30 mg of unsorted bulk tissue that RNA and DNA were co-extracted. Every patient in the cohort had a primary liver carcinoma. That carcinoma was treated by surgical resection. These data come from a study of tumor-infiltrating lymphocytes in primary liver carcinoma. Overall study findings and caveats: The study found a significantly higher top-250-clone fraction in tumors than in blood (p = 0.039). Only about 7-25% of top clones were detected in each of the five tumor regions.

TCR beta cDNA came from around 0.5 ug total RNA, primed with a constant-region primer. Modified slightly, ARM-PCR produced TCR beta libraries over three nested multiplex PCR rounds. Investigators reported that the first two PCR rounds, at about 9 cycles each, used TRBV1-TRBV30 forward primers with a C-beta reverse primer. Each CDR3 protein is one row after TCRdb ran MiXCR on the multiplex PCR reads. The table has about 190,000 distinct CDR3 sequences, just under 85% seen once. V trimming: 2 bases; J trimming: 8 bases; junction bases outside the gene matches: 9. CDR1 and CDR2 (germline): LGHNA, YSLEER. CDR3 size: 15 residues.

V gene TRBV4-3 combines with J gene TRBJ2-1; 7 positions agree with TRBD2. The specimen sequenced was tumor tissue from primary liver carcinoma. This TCR was sampled from a man aged 40-50 years with primary liver carcinoma and hepatitis B virus infection. The CDR3 spells CASSQFHGTIDEQFF. The CDR3 DNA follows: TGCGCCAGCAGCCAATTTCACGGGACTATCGATGAGCAGTTCTTC.